The 25 T cell receptor beta chains below were found in one sample sequenced in a study of blood T cell repertoires in COVID-19. Repertoires were generated with immunoSEQ multiplex PCR, while TCRdb's copy carries only in-frame clones and drops some. The sample yields 250,000 to 300,000 clones, around 86% seen once. Sequenced input: peripheral blood. The receptors were gathered from a man between 18 and 29 years old with active or convalescent COVID-19.

This chain connects TRBV5-6 to TRBJ2-7; TRBD2 is a possible D gene (5 bases). CDR1 is SGHDT and CDR2 is YYEEEE in the germline V gene. V lost 2 bases to trimming and J lost 1 base, with 10 bases between them. The CDR3 totals 14 residues. CDR3 residues: CASSFGGDSYEQYF. CDR3 nucleotide sequence: TGTGCCAGCAGCTTCGGAGGTGATTCCTACGAGCAGTACTTC.

This clone occurred once. V gene TRBV6-2 or TRBV6-3 combines with J gene TRBJ1-5; unclear D gene. This CDR3 has 15 amino acids. V was pared by 0 bases and J by 6 bases, with 12 bases between. Germline lookup yields CDR1 MNHEY and CDR2 SVGEGT. The CDR3 DNA is TGTGCCAGCAGTTACTCCGGGGAGGGAGGTCAGCCCCAGCATTTT. Protein: CASSYSGEGGQPQHF.

The chain links TRBV24-1 to TRBJ2-1; tentative D call: TRBD2 (5 bases). Germline CDR1 reads KGHDR; CDR2 reads SFDVKD. The V end lost 3 bases, the J end lost 7 bases, and 12 bases lay between the germline ends. This CDR3 spans 14 amino acids. CDR3 residues: CATSDAGGVNEQFF. CDR3 in DNA: TGTGCCACCAGTGATGCCGGAGGCGTTAATGAGCAGTTCTTC.

The rearrangement joins TRBV28 to TRBJ1-2; a possible D gene is TRBD1 (5 bases). Germline V gene lookup returns CDR1 MDHEN and CDR2 SYDVKM. Trimming took 8 bases from V and 4 from J, leaving 17 bases between them. The CDR3 runs 14 residues. The CDR3 spells CASYDGGLGYGYTF. The CDR3 DNA reads TGTGCCAGCTACGACGGGGGTCTCGGCTATGGCTACACCTTC.

V usage is TRBV5-1 and J usage is TRBJ2-5; D is possibly TRBD1 (6 bases). The CDR3 is 13 amino acids. V was pared by 0 bases and J by 7 bases, with 10 bases between. Per the germline V gene, CDR1 is SGHRS and CDR2 is YFSETQ. CDR3 protein: CASSLDQGRTQYF. In DNA, the CDR3 is TGCGCCAGCAGCTTGGATCAGGGGCGGACCCAGTACTTC. The variable domain in full, completed from reference TRBV5-1 and TRBJ2-5, reads KAGVTQTPRYLIKTRGQQVTLSCSPISGHRSVSWYQQTPGQGLQFLFEYFSETQRNKGNFPGRFSGRQFSNSRSEMNVSTLELGDSALYLCASSLDQGRTQYFGPGTRLLVL.

This clone appeared once. The rearrangement links TRBV30 to TRBJ2-3; D might be TRBD1 (6 bases). The CDR3 length is 12 residues. Germline V lookup: CDR1 GTSNPN, CDR2 SVGIG (reference sequence). Trimming stripped 3 bases from V and 4 bases from J, with 8 bases between. The DNA of the CDR3 is TGTGCCTGGAGACAGGGAGCAGATACGCAGTATTTT. It encodes CAWRQGADTQYF.

This chain links TRBV19 with TRBJ2-3; 8 bases agree with TRBD1. Germline V lookup: CDR1 LNHDA, CDR2 SQIVND (reference sequence). This CDR3 comprises 16 residues. The ends lost 3 bases at V and 0 bases at J; junction bases unmatched: 5. The CDR3 loop reads CASSMRTGLSTDTQYF. CDR3 bases: TGTGCCAGTAGTATGAGGACAGGGTTGAGCACAGATACGCAGTATTTT.

This clone was picked up one time. The V call is TRBV28, the J call TRBJ1-2; 10 nucleotides align to TRBD1. Germline CDR1 is MDHEN and CDR2 is SYDVKM. The CDR3 sequence is 16 residues long. The V segment lost 6 bases and the J segment 4 bases; nucleotides outside the gene matches: 11. CDR3 region: CASSLTGTGEIYGYTF. CDR3 nucleotides: TGTGCCAGCAGCCTGACCGGGACAGGGGAAATCTATGGCTACACCTTC.

This clone was recorded a few times. The rearrangement links TRBV15 to TRBJ2-7, with a weak D call TRBD1 (6 bases). The CDR3 has 13 amino acids. Germline lookup yields CDR1 LNHNV and CDR2 YYDKDF (reference sequence). Between the trimmed V and J ends, which lost 4 bases and 5 bases, there was a span of 12 bases. The CDR3 here is CATSIDRPDEQYF. The CDR3 DNA sequence: TGTGCCACCAGCATAGACAGGCCCGACGAGCAGTACTTC.

The J gene is TRBJ1-1, the V gene TRBV6-5, with 7 bases aligning to TRBD1. Germline assignment: CDR1 MNHEY and CDR2 SVGAGI. The V and J ends lost 2 bases and 5 bases, in that order; junction bases with no gene match: 5. This CDR3 is 14 amino acids long. The DNA of the CDR3 is TGTGCCAGCAGTTACCGACAGGGACGGACTGAAGCTTTCTTT. Protein product: CASSYRQGRTEAFF.

The J gene is TRBJ2-1, the V gene TRBV6-1; 12 bases align to TRBD2. V was clipped by 0 bases and J by 9 bases; unmatched bases: 12. Germline values: CDR1 MNHNS, CDR2 SASEGT. The CDR3 is made up of 18 amino acids. CDR3 region: CASSEARWLAGGPGEQFF. The DNA for the CDR3 is TGTGCCAGCAGTGAAGCCCGGTGGCTAGCGGGAGGGCCTGGTGAGCAGTTCTTC.

The chain couples TRBV6-5 to TRBJ2-2; D not certain. The germline V gene encodes CDR1 MNHEY and CDR2 SVGAGI. Trimming took 0 bases from V and 4 from J, leaving 12 bases between them. CDR3 size: 16 residues. DNA of the CDR3: TGTGCCAGCAGTTACTCGTCAATCCCGGGCACCGGGGAGCTGTTTTTT. This gives the protein CASSYSSIPGTGELFF.

Concerning this clone: Other DNA sequences in this sample translate to the same CDR3. The chain employs TRBV28 and TRBJ1-2, with 8 bases fitting TRBD1. The J segment lost 4 bases and the V segment lost 2 bases, leaving 3 bases of the junction unmatched. Germline CDR1 MDHEN, CDR2 SYDVKM. The CDR3 runs to 14 residues. CDR3 DNA: TGTGCCAGCAGTTTAGGAACAGGGGGCTATGGCTACACCTTC. Protein product: CASSLGTGGYGYTF.

The V gene is TRBV5-4, the J gene TRBJ1-1; 8 nucleotides agree with TRBD1. Germline CDR1 reads SGHNT; CDR2 reads YYREEE (reference sequence). V trimming: 4 bases; J trimming: 5 bases; junction bases outside the gene matches: 10. CDR3 length: 15 amino acids. Written as DNA, the CDR3 is TGTGCCAGCAGCCTATCGGGACAGGCGGCAACTGAAGCTTTCTTT. The encoded protein is CASSLSGQAATEAFF.

CDR3 coding DNA: TGTGCCATCAGTCAGAGAGGTGAGAACAATCAGCCCCAGCATTTT. Encoded protein: CAISQRGENNQPQHF. The J gene is TRBJ1-5, the V gene TRBV10-3; D call uncertain. From germline, CDR1 is ENHRY and CDR2 SYGVKD. The CDR3 has 15 amino acids. V was shortened by 5 bases and J by 3 bases, with 14 bases between the two germline ends.

This chain links TRBV11-1 with TRBJ1-1; D not certain. Trimming left V 5 bases short and J 1 base short, with 14 bases between. The CDR3 has 15 amino acids. Per germline, CDR1 SGHAT and CDR2 FQDESV (reference sequence). DNA for the CDR3: TGTGCCAGCAGCCCTTGGGGAGGGCGGAACACTGAAGCTTTCTTT. This sequence encodes CASSPWGGRNTEAFF.

This chain links TRBV6-1 with TRBJ1-5; D uncertain. CDR3 length: 13 amino acids. Trimming shortened V by 2 bases and J by 4 bases, and 6 bases separated the two germline ends. Germline CDR1 and CDR2: MNHNS and SASEGT. The CDR3 sequence: CASSESRNQPQHF. The CDR3 DNA reads TGTGCCAGCAGTGAATCCAGAAATCAGCCCCAGCATTTT.

Notes on this clone: Other DNA sequences in this specimen translate into the identical CDR3. The gene calls are TRBV6-5 and TRBJ2-7, with 7 nucleotides matching TRBD1. The CDR3 is 13 amino acids. V trimming: 6 bases; J trimming: 3 bases; junction bases outside the gene matches: 5. CDR1 is MNHEY, CDR2 SVGAGI, per germline. The CDR3 DNA sequence: TGTGCCAGCAGCAGGGACAGAGACTACGAGCAGTACTTC. Its protein is CASSRDRDYEQYF.

The chain joins TRBV5-1 to TRBJ2-2, with D perhaps TRBD2 (7 bases). This CDR3 is built from 16 residues. Germline values: CDR1 SGHRS, CDR2 YFSETQ. V lost 2 bases and J 1 base, leaving 12 bases between the germline ends. The CDR3 DNA reads as TGCGCCAGCAGCTTCGGGGGGCCCATGAACACCGGGGAGCTGTTTTTT. It specifies CASSFGGPMNTGELFF. The full variable domain, in which reference TRBV5-1 and TRBJ2-2 provide the parts outside the CDR3, is KAGVTQTPRYLIKTRGQQVTLSCSPISGHRSVSWYQQTPGQGLQFLFEYFSETQRNKGNFPGRFSGRQFSNSRSEMNVSTLELGDSALYLCASSFGGPMNTGELFFGEGSRLTVL.

V is TRBV5-5 and J is TRBJ1-1; TRBD1 matches at 7 bases. From germline, CDR1 is SGHKS and CDR2 YYEKEE (reference sequence). The CDR3 runs 13 residues. J lost 10 bases, V lost 4 bases, and 10 bases had no gene match. This CDR3 is CASSRTTGTAAFF. The CDR3 coding sequence is TGTGCCAGCAGCCGAACAACCGGGACAGCAGCTTTCTTT.

This clone was observed a handful of times. The V and J genes are TRBV6-7 and TRBJ2-2, with D possibly TRBD1 on 5 matching bases. TRBV6-7 is known as an ORF, though its function is uncertain. The length of the CDR3 is 15 residues. V was pared by 4 bases and J by 0 bases, with 9 bases between. Written as DNA, the CDR3 is TGTGCCAGCAGTTTTCAGGGCGCGAACACCGGGGAGCTGTTTTTT. Translated, it gives CASSFQGANTGELFF.

The rearrangement links TRBV5-5 to TRBJ1-2, with 7 bases fitting TRBD1. Germline values: CDR1 SGHKS, CDR2 YYEKEE (reference sequence). The CDR3 is made up of 14 amino acids. Trimming cost V 2 bases and J 4 bases; bases outside gene matches: 5. The DNA of the CDR3 is TGTGCCAGCAGCTTCGGACAGGACAGCTATGGCTACACCTTC. The encoded protein is CASSFGQDSYGYTF.

The chain is built from TRBV7-6 and TRBJ2-1, with 7 bases that match TRBD1. From germline, CDR1 is SGHVS and CDR2 FNYEAQ. Trimming took 5 bases from V and 7 from J; bases not matched to a gene: 2. CDR3 length: 12 residues. The CDR3 sequence: CASSPQGNEQFF. Here the CDR3 DNA reads TGTGCCAGCAGCCCACAGGGGAATGAGCAGTTCTTC.

For the CDR3, the DNA is TGTGCCAGCAGCCATGGGACTAGCGGGGGGGCGGAGACCCAGTACTTC. Protein sequence: CASSHGTSGGAETQYF. The chain couples TRBV5-4 to TRBJ2-5; 16 positions agree with TRBD2. With 4 bases clipped from V and 5 bases from J, the junction kept 5 bases outside the gene matches. Germline V gene sequence: CDR1 SGHNT, CDR2 YYREEE (reference sequence). The CDR3 contains 16 residues.

This chain connects TRBV6-5 to TRBJ2-3, with D hard to call. Trimming removed 2 bases from V and 4 bases from J, with 10 bases in between. The CDR3 contains 14 residues. Germline CDR1 reads MNHEY; CDR2 reads SVGAGI. The CDR3 loop is CASSYRVVADTQYF. The CDR3 DNA reads as TGTGCCAGCAGTTACCGAGTAGTCGCAGATACGCAGTATTTT.